This T cell receptor (beta chain) was recorded in a study of regulatory T cells in long-lasting Graves disease. The sample's time point: persistent/refractory GD, antithyroid drugs over 5 years with positive TRAb. Extracted RNA from PBMCs served as the source of the TCR library. A peripheral blood sample, 8.5 to 9 milliliters in volume, was drawn into EDTA tubes. TCR beta libraries were built with iRepertoire HTBI primers and Arm-PCR of CDR3 regions. MiXCR, run by TCRdb on the multiplex PCR reads, gives a single entry per CDR3 protein. The data contain 400,000 or so distinct CDR3 sequences, about a quarter of them singletons. Germline CDR1 is MDHEN and CDR2 is SYDVKM. V was clipped by 3 bases and J by 1 base; unmatched bases: 4. This CDR3 region has 15 residues. This clonotype was recorded many times.

The sample consisted of peripheral blood mononuclear cells (PBMCs), taken when the disease was refractory, from a patient treated with antithyroid drugs. The chain has TRBV28 and TRBJ2-7, with TRBD2 identical over 9 bases. The receptor comes from a female donor with Graves disease. The CDR3 loop is CASSLETSGSYEQYF. CDR3 DNA sequence: TGTGCCAGCAGTTTGGAAACTAGCGGGTCCTACGAGCAGTACTTC.